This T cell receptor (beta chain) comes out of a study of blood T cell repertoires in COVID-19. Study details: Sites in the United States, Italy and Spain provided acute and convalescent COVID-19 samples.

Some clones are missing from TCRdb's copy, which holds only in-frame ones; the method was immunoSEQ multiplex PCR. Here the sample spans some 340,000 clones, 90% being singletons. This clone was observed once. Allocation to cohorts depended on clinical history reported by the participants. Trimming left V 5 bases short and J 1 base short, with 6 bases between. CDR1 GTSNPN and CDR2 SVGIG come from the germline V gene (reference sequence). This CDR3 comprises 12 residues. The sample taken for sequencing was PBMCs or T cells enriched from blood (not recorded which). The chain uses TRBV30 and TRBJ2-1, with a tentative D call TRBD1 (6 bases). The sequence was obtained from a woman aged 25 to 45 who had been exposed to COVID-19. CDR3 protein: CAWDRSYNEQFF. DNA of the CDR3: TGTGCCTGGGACAGGTCCTACAATGAGCAGTTCTTC.